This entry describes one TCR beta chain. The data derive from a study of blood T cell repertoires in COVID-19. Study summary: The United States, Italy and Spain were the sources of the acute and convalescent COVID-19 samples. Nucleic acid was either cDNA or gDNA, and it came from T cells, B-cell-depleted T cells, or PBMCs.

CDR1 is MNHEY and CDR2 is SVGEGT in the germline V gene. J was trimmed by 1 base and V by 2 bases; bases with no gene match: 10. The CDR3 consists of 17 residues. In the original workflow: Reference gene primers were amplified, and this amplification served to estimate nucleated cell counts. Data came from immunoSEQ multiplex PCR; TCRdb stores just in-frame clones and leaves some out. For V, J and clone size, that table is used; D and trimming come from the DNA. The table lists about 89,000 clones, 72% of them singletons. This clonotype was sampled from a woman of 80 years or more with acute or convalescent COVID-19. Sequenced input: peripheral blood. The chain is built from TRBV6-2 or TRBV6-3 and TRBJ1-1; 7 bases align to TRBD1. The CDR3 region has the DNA TGTGCCAGCAGTTACCCGGACAGGATCAGTAGGAACACTGAAGCTTTCTTT. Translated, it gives CASSYPDRISRNTEAFF.